Below, 23 T cell receptor beta chains from the same sample are listed, as sequenced in a study of cytomegalovirus exposure and HLA in healthy donors. TCRdb's table, derived via immunoSEQ multiplex PCR, lists solely in-frame clones and lacks some. The sample records 160,000 or so clones, around nine tenths being singletons. Sample: PBMCs. The receptors derive from a man aged 18-30 years in good health and CMV-seropositive.

The J gene is TRBJ2-7, the V gene TRBV6-6; 11 bases agree with TRBD1. Germline assignment: CDR1 MNHNY and CDR2 SVGAGI (reference sequence). The CDR3 covers 15 residues. The trim removed 6 bases at V and 0 bases at J, leaving 4 bases unmatched. The CDR3: CASRHGQGASYEQYF. DNA of the CDR3: TGTGCCAGCAGACACGGACAGGGGGCCTCCTACGAGCAGTACTTC.

This rearrangement joins TRBV18 to TRBJ1-2; TRBD1 agrees at 9 bases. In germline, CDR1 is KGHSH, CDR2 LQKENI. The CDR3 spans 13 residues. Trimming at V came to 9 bases and at J to 2 bases, leaving 4 bases not matched to a gene. CDR3 bases: TGTGCCAGTAGGACAGGGGCGAACTATGGCTACACCTTC. This sequence encodes CASRTGANYGYTF.

The chain combines TRBV2 with TRBJ1-4; a weak D match, TRBD1 (5 bases). V was cut by 7 bases and J by 8 bases, with 17 bases left in between. Germline V gives CDR1 SNHLY, CDR2 FYNNEI. This CDR3 contains 14 residues. CDR3: CASKGSYLREKLFF. In DNA form, the CDR3 reads TGTGCCAGCAAGGGGTCCTACTTGAGGGAAAAACTGTTTTTT.

The chain is built from TRBV5-6 and TRBJ1-3, with a possible D match to TRBD1 (5 bases). V was clipped by 3 bases and J by 8 bases, with 15 bases between them. CDR3 length: 14 amino acids. The germline gives CDR1 SGHDT, CDR2 YYEEEE. CDR3 nucleotides: TGTGCCAGCAGCTCAGGGCCCCGCGGGGACACCATATATTTT. Translating gives CASSSGPRGDTIYF. The full variable domain, in which reference TRBV5-6 and TRBJ1-3 provide the parts outside the CDR3, is DAGVTQSPTHLIKTRGQQVTLRCSPKSGHDTVSWYQQALGQGPQFIFQYYEEEERQRGNFPDRFSGHQFPNYSSELNVNALLLGDSALYLCASSSGPRGDTIYFGEGSWLTVV.

The table lists this clone with a few counts. The J gene is TRBJ1-2, the V gene TRBV6-1; the D is unclear. V lost 6 bases, J lost 4 bases, and 9 bases lay in between. CDR1 is MNHNS and CDR2 is SASEGT in the germline V gene. This CDR3 has 12 residues. The CDR3 sequence is CASRQPFYGYTF. CDR3 nucleotides: TGTGCCAGCAGACAGCCCTTCTATGGCTACACCTTC.

The chain employs TRBV6-1 and TRBJ2-1; possibly TRBD2 for D (7 bases). Between the trimmed V and J ends, which lost 3 bases and 7 bases, there was a span of 16 bases. Germline CDR1 MNHNS, CDR2 SASEGT. The length of the CDR3 is 15 residues. The CDR3: CASSDGGGGVNEQFF. CDR3 nucleotide sequence: TGTGCCAGCAGTGACGGGGGAGGGGGGGTAAATGAGCAGTTCTTC.

CDR3 sequence (DNA): TGCGCCAGCAGCCAATCAATGGGGGGACGGAATCAGCCCCAGCATTTT. This sequence encodes CASSQSMGGRNQPQHF. The genes are TRBV4-3 and TRBJ1-5, with D possibly being TRBD1 (5 bases). The CDR3 extends over 16 amino acids. Trimming stripped 2 bases from V and 4 bases from J, with 15 bases between. Germline V gene lookup returns CDR1 LGHNA and CDR2 YSLEER.

The chain recombines TRBV30 with TRBJ1-2; no clear D gene. Germline CDR1 reads GTSNPN; CDR2 reads SVGIG (reference sequence). V was cut by 4 bases and J by 8 bases, with 11 bases left in between. This CDR3 has 11 amino acids. The CDR3 protein is CAWTEGLGYTF. In nucleotides, the CDR3 is TGTGCCTGGACGGAGGGTCTGGGCTACACCTTC.

J is TRBJ1-2 and V is TRBV30, with D perhaps TRBD1 (5 bases). The CDR3 length is 13 residues. Germline V gene data show CDR1 as GTSNPN and CDR2 as SVGIG (reference sequence). The V end lost 6 bases, the J end lost 7 bases, and 18 bases lay between the germline ends. The CDR3 coding sequence is TGTGCCTGCCGTGACCGGGACTCCTCTGGCTACACCTTC. Its protein product is CACRDRDSSGYTF.

This rearrangement joins TRBV4-1 to TRBJ1-2; D may be TRBD1 (6 bases). The length of the CDR3 is 15 residues. The germline V and J ends were trimmed by 0 bases and 8 bases, with 16 bases remaining between them. Germline V gene data show CDR1 as MGHRA and CDR2 as YSYEKL. DNA for the CDR3: TGCGCCAGCAGCCAAGATCTTCAGGGGCTACGGGGCTACACCTTC. Protein product: CASSQDLQGLRGYTF.

The chain's CDR3 is CASSPTPGTGGDEQYF. CDR3 in DNA: TGTGCCAGTAGCCCCACTCCCGGGACAGGGGGTGACGAGCAGTACTTC. The rearrangement links TRBV19 to TRBJ2-7; 11 nucleotides agree with TRBD1. In germline, CDR1 is LNHDA, CDR2 SQIVND (reference sequence). V gave up 6 bases and J gave up 5 bases; unmatched junction bases: 12. This CDR3 has 16 residues.

This sequence joins TRBV7-9 and TRBJ1-2; possibly TRBD1 for D (6 bases). Germline lookup yields CDR1 SEHNR and CDR2 FQNEAQ (reference sequence). V lost 4 bases and J lost 5, with 8 bases in between. The CDR3 sequence is 12 residues long. Here the CDR3 reads CASSYGQYGYTF. CDR3 coding DNA: TGTGCCAGCAGCTACGGACAGTATGGCTACACCTTC. Supplemented by reference TRBV7-9 and TRBJ1-2, the full variable domain reads DTGVSQNPRHKITKRGQNVTFRCDPISEHNRLYWYRQTLGQGPEFLTYFQNEAQLEKSRLLSDRFSAERPKGSFSTLEIQRTEQGDSAMYLCASSYGQYGYTFGSGTRLTVV.

The V and J genes are TRBV4-2 and TRBJ1-6, with TRBD1 matching over 7 bases. The CDR3 loop spans 17 amino acids. CDR1 and CDR2 (germline): LGHNA, YNFKEQ. J gave up 7 bases and V 0 bases, and 9 bases lay outside the gene matches. CDR3 amino acids: CASSQDPPRQGNSPLHF. For the CDR3, the DNA is TGTGCCAGCAGCCAAGACCCCCCTCGACAGGGAAATTCACCCCTCCACTTT.

The CDR3 DNA reads as TGTGCCAGCAGTCGGTTGAGAGGGGGCGCGGAGACCCAGTACTTC. Translated, it gives CASSRLRGGAETQYF. The rearrangement links TRBV19 to TRBJ2-5, with TRBD1 identical over 7 bases. The CDR3 consists of 15 residues. The junction had 15 bases not matched to a gene; V was cut back by 9 bases and J by 5 bases. Germline V gives CDR1 LNHDA, CDR2 SQIVND (reference sequence).

This clone is a singleton in its sample. The chain employs TRBV14 and TRBJ2-7; 9 bases agree with TRBD2. This CDR3 contains 16 residues. With V trimmed by 4 bases and J by 5 bases, 12 bases remained unmatched. The germline gives CDR1 SGHDN, CDR2 FVKESK. CDR3 region: CASSLFRSGSSHEQYF. In DNA form, the CDR3 reads TGTGCCAGCAGCCTGTTTCGTAGCGGGAGTTCCCACGAGCAGTACTTC.

The genes are TRBV11-2 and TRBJ2-7; TRBD1 matches 10 bases. J gave up 6 bases and V 3 bases, and 8 bases lay outside the gene matches. CDR1 is SGHAT, CDR2 FQNNGV, per germline. The CDR3 spans 15 residues. The CDR3 DNA reads TGTGCCAGCAGCTTTCTGGGACAGGGGCCGCTCGAGCAGTACTTC. Translating it yields CASSFLGQGPLEQYF.

The V and J genes are TRBV11-2 and TRBJ2-1; D gene unclear. The CDR3 has 12 amino acids. Germline assignment: CDR1 SGHAT and CDR2 FQNNGV. V lost 3 bases to trimming and J lost 7 bases, with 7 bases between them. CDR3 sequence: CASSFSLNEQFF. The CDR3 bases are TGTGCCAGCAGCTTTTCCTTAAATGAGCAGTTCTTC.

This clone was detected only a few times. The CDR3, as DNA: TGTGCCAGCAGTGCGGGTGACGCCTTTAGGGAGCAGTACTTC. Amino acids: CASSAGDAFREQYF. This chain joins TRBV28 and TRBJ2-7, with TRBD2 as a possible D gene (5 bases). Trimming shortened V by 5 bases and J by 7 bases, and 18 bases separated the two germline ends. The germline gives CDR1 MDHEN, CDR2 SYDVKM. This CDR3 is 14 amino acids long.

The chain combines TRBV5-1 with TRBJ2-6, with D possibly TRBD1 on 5 matching bases. Looked up from germline, CDR1 is SGHRS and CDR2 is YFSETQ. The V and J ends lost 1 base and 0 bases respectively, with 11 bases between them. The CDR3 is made up of 17 amino acids. The CDR3 nucleotides read TGCGCCAGCAGCTTGAGGGGCCTGAACTCTGGGGCCAACGTCCTGACTTTC. Residues: CASSLRGLNSGANVLTF.

J is TRBJ2-2 and V is TRBV4-1; TRBD2 aligns across 12 bases. The CDR3 is 16 amino acids. Germline CDR1 is MGHRA and CDR2 is YSYEKL. With 1 base clipped from V and 7 bases from J, the junction kept 4 bases outside the gene matches. CDR3 DNA: TGCGCCAGCAGCCAAGGACTAGCGGGAGTGGGCGGGGAGCTGTTTTTT. Its protein product is CASSQGLAGVGGELFF.

This chain uses TRBV9 with TRBJ2-5; D uncertain. V was shortened by 0 bases and J by 7 bases, with 16 bases between the two germline ends. This CDR3 is built from 15 residues. The germline V gene has CDR1 SGDLS and CDR2 YYNGEE. CDR3 amino acids: CASSVGAINPMTQYF. The CDR3 DNA is TGTGCCAGCAGCGTAGGGGCGATCAACCCAATGACCCAGTACTTC.

The chain carries TRBV4-3 and TRBJ2-7, with D perhaps matching TRBD1 (6 bases). CDR1 is LGHNA and CDR2 is YSLEER in the germline V gene. This CDR3 has 16 amino acids. Trimming removed 0 bases at V and 3 bases at J, with 15 bases between. The CDR3 reads CASSQDLISRGYEQYF. CDR3 DNA: TGCGCCAGCAGCCAAGATTTAATTAGCAGGGGCTACGAGCAGTACTTC.

The genes are TRBV18 and TRBJ1-1, with D perhaps TRBD1 (5 bases). The V end lost 2 bases, the J end lost 6 bases, and 13 bases lay between the germline ends. The length of the CDR3 is 14 residues. Germline CDR1 KGHSH, CDR2 LQKENI. The CDR3 loop is CASSPNFGTSEAFF. In DNA form, the CDR3 reads TGTGCCAGCTCACCAAACTTCGGGACTTCTGAAGCTTTCTTT.